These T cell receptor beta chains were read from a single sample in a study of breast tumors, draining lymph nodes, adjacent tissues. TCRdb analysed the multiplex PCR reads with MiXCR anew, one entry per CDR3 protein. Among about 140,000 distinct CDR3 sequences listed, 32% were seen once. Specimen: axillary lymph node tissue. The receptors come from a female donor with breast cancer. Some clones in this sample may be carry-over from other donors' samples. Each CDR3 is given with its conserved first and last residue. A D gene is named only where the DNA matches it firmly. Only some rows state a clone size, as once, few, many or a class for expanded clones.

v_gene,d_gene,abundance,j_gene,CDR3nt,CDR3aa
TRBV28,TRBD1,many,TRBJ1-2,TGTGCCAGCAGTTCCACAGGGGGGGGTTTAATTAGTGGCTACACCTTC,CASSSTGGGLISGYTF
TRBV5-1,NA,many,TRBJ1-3,TGCGCCAGCAGCTTGGGGCCGGCGAACACCATATATTTT,CASSLGPANTIYF
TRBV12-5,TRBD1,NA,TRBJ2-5,TGTGCTAGTGGTTTCGCAGGGGGCATTCAGACCCAGTACTTC,CASGFAGGIQTQYF
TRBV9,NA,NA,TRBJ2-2,TGTGCCAGCAGCGTAGTAGGGGGACCAAACACCGGGGAGCTGTTTTTT,CASSVVGGPNTGELFF
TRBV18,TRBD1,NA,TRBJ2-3,TGTGCCAGCTCACCACCGGGACAGAACACAGATACGCAGTATTTT,CASSPPGQNTDTQYF
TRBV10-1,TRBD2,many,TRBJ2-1,TGCGCCAGCAGTGTAGGTAGCGGGGGGGAAGGCTACAATGAGCAGTTCTTC,CASSVGSGGEGYNEQFF
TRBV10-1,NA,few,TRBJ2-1,TGCGCCAGCAGCGTGAGTCAGGCCAGTCGAAACAATGAGCAGTTCTTC,CASSVSQASRNNEQFF
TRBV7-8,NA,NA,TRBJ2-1,TGTGCCAGCAGCTCTGGGGGGCTAACTAATGAGCAGTTCTTC,CASSSGGLTNEQFF
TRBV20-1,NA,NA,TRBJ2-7,TGCAGTGCCAGTCAGCAGGGGTCCTACAATGAGCAGTACTTC,CSASQQGSYNEQYF
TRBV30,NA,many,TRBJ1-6,TGTGCCTGGAGTTGGGGCGGGGGCGTAAATTCACCCCTCCACTTT,CAWSWGGGVNSPLHF
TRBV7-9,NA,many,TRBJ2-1,TGTGCCAGCAGTCAGAGGGGGTTTTCTTACAATGAGCAGTTCTTC,CASSQRGFSYNEQFF
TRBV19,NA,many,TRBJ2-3,TGTGCCAGTAGTATCGACCTAACAGATACGCAGTATTTT,CASSIDLTDTQYF
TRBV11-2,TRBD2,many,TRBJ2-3,TGTGCCAGCAGCCAAACTCTAGCGGGGTCCATTTTTGATACGCAGTATTTT,CASSQTLAGSIFDTQYF
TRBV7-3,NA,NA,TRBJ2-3,TGTGCCAGCAGCTTGAGCAATTATGGGGATACGCAGTATTTT,CASSLSNYGDTQYF
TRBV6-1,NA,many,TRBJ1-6,TGTGCCAGCAGTGAAGCTGTACAACAGAATTCACCCCTCCACTTT,CASSEAVQQNSPLHF
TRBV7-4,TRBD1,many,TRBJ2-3,TGTGCCAGCAGCTTCAGGCAGGGGGCAGGTTCAGATACGCAGTATTTT,CASSFRQGAGSDTQYF
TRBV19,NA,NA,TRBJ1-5,TGTGCCAGTAGTATTCCAGGGATTCCTCAGCCCCAGCATTTT,CASSIPGIPQPQHF
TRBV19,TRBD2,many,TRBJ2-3,TGTGCCAGTAGTACCCATAAAGCGGGGGGGCTGCAAGATACGCAGTATTTT,CASSTHKAGGLQDTQYF